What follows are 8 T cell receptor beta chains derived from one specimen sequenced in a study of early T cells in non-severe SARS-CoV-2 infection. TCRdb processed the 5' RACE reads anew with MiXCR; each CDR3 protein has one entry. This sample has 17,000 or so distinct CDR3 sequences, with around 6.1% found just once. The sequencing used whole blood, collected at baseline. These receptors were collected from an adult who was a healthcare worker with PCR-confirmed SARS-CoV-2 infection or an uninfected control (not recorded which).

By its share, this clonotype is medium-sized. CDR3 amino acids: CSAIPSGGVRNIQYF. The CDR3 coding sequence is TGCAGTGCTATCCCTAGCGGGGGGGTTAGAAACATTCAGTACTTC. The genes are TRBV20-1 and TRBJ2-4, with 12 bases fitting TRBD2. The germline gives CDR1 DFQATT, CDR2 SNEGSKA (reference sequence). CDR3 size: 15 residues. With 4 bases clipped from V and 6 bases from J, the junction kept 7 bases outside the gene matches.

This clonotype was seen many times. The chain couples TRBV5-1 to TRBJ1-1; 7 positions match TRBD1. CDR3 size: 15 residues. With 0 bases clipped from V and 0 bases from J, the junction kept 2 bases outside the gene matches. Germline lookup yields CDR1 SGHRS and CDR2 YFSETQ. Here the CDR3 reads CASSLGDRMNTEAFF. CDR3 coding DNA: TGCGCCAGCAGCTTGGGGGACAGAATGAACACTGAAGCTTTCTTT. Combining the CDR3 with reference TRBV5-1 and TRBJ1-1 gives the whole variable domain KAGVTQTPRYLIKTRGQQVTLSCSPISGHRSVSWYQQTPGQGLQFLFEYFSETQRNKGNFPGRFSGRQFSNSRSEMNVSTLELGDSALYLCASSLGDRMNTEAFFGQGTRLTVV.

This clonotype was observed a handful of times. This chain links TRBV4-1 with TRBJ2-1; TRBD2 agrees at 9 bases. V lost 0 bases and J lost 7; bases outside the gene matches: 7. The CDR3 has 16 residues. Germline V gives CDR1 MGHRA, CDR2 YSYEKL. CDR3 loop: CASSQDGGGALNEQFF. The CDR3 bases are TGCGCCAGCAGCCAAGATGGCGGGGGGGCATTAAATGAGCAGTTCTTC.

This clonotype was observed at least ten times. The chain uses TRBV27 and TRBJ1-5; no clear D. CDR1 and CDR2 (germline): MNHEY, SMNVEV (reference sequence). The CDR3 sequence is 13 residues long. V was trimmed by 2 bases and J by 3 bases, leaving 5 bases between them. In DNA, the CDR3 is TGTGCCAGCAGTTTAGTACCCAATCAGCCCCAGCATTTT. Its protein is CASSLVPNQPQHF.

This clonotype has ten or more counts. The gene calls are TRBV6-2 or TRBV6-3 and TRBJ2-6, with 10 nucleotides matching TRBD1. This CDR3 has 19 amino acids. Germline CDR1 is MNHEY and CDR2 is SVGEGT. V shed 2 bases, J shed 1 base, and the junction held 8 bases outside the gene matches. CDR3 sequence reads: CASSYHTGQGISGANVLTF. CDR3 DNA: TGTGCCAGCAGTTACCATACGGGACAGGGGATTTCTGGGGCCAACGTCCTGACTTTC.

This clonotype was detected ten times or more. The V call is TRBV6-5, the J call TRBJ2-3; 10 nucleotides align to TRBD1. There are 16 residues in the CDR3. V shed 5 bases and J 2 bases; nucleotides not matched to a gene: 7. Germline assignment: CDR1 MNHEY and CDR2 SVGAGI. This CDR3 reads CASSRGTGEFTDTQYF. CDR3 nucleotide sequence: TGTGCCAGCAGTCGAGGGACAGGGGAATTCACAGATACGCAGTATTTT.

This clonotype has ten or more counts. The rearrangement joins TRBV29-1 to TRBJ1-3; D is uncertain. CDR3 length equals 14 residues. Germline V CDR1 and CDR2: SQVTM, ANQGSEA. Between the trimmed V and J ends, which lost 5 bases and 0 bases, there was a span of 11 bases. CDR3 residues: CSVRVGNSGNTIYF. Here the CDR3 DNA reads TGCAGCGTTCGCGTAGGCAACTCTGGAAACACCATATATTTT.

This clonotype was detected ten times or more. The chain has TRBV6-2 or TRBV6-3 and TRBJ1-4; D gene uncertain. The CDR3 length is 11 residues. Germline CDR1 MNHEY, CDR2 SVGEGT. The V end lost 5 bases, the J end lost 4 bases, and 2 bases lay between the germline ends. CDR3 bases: TGTGCCAGCAGTGATAATGAAAAACTGTTTTTT. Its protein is CASSDNEKLFF.